Here is one T cell receptor (beta chain) with its context. Its specificity is unknown. This specimen belongs to a study of shared clonotypes between healthy human individuals. Study information: For every donor, three CD4 naive, three CD4 memory, two CD8 naive and one CD8 memory plates were used. General observations from the study: In a handful of donors, around 5% of naive CD4 clonotypes appeared in common.

Both subsets, CD45RA+ naive and CD45RA-negative memory, were split from the CD4+ cells. Libraries were prepared by immunoSEQ multiplex PCR; TCRdb keeps only in-frame clonotypes and omits some of them. The sample lists about 1.5 million clones, 98% occurring once. The CDR3 extends over 14 amino acids. Germline CDR1 is SGHKS and CDR2 is YYEKEE (reference sequence). V was pared by 0 bases and J by 4 bases, with 10 bases between. Sample: naive CD4+ T cells sorted from blood. Subset described: CD45RA+ positively selected. This TCR was recovered from a man younger than 45 in good health. V is TRBV5-5 and J is TRBJ1-2; D might be TRBD1 (6 bases). This CDR3 is CASSLGTVTYGYTF. CDR3 DNA: TGTGCCAGCAGCTTGGGGACAGTCACCTATGGCTACACCTTC.